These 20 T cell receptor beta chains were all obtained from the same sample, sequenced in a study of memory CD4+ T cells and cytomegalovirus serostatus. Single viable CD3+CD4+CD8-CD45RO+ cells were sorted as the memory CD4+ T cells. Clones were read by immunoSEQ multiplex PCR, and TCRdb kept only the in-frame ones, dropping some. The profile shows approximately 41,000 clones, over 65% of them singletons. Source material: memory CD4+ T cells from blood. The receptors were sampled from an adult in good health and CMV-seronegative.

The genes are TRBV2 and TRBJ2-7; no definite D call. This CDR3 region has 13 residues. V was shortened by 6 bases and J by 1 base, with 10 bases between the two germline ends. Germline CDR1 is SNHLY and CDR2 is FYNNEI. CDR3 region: CASSILQSYEQYF. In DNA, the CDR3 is TGTGCCAGCAGCATTCTCCAGTCCTACGAGCAGTACTTC.

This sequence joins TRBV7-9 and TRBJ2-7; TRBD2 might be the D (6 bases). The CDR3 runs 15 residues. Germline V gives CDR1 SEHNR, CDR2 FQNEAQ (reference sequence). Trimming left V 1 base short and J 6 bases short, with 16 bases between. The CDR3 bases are TGTGCCAGCAGCTTAGAGGAGGGGCTTAAAGGCGAGCAGTACTTC. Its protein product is CASSLEEGLKGEQYF. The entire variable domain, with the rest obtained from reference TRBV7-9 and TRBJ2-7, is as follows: DTGVSQNPRHKITKRGQNVTFRCDPISEHNRLYWYRQTLGQGPEFLTYFQNEAQLEKSRLLSDRFSAERPKGSFSTLEIQRTEQGDSAMYLCASSLEEGLKGEQYFGPGTRLTVT.

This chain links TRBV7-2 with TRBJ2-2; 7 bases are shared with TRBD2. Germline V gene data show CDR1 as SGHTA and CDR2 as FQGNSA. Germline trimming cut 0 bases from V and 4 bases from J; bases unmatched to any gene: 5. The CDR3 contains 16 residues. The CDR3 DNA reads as TGTGCCAGCAGCTTAGCCGGGGGGTGGAGCACCGGGGAGCTGTTTTTT. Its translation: CASSLAGGWSTGELFF. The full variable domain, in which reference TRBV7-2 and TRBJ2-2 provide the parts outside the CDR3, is GAGVSQSPSNKVTEKGKDVELRCDPISGHTALYWYRQSLGQGLEFLIYFQGNSAPDKSGLPSDRFSAERTGGSVSTLTIQRTQQEDSAVYLCASSLAGGWSTGELFFGEGSRLTVL.

This CDR3 reads CASSSQGTWGSNEQFF. The CDR3 DNA sequence: TGTGCCAGCAGTTCCCAGGGAACTTGGGGGAGCAATGAGCAGTTCTTC. The chain employs TRBV27 and TRBJ2-1; D assignment may be TRBD1 or TRBD2 (5 bases each). The CDR3 spans 16 residues. V was clipped by 4 bases and J by 6 bases, with 19 bases between them. CDR1 and CDR2 (germline): MNHEY, SMNVEV (reference sequence).

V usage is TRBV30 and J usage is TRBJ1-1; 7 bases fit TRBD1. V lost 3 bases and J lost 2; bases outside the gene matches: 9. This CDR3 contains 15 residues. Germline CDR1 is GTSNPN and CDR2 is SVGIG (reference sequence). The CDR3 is CAWRHTYRGNTEAFF. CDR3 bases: TGTGCCTGGAGGCACACTTACAGGGGCAACACTGAAGCTTTCTTT.

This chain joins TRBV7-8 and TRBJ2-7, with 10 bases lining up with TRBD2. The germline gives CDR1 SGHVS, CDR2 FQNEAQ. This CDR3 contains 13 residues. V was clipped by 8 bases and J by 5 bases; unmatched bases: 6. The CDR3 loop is CASGGLASHEQYF. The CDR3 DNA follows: TGTGCCAGCGGGGGACTAGCGAGCCACGAGCAGTACTTC.

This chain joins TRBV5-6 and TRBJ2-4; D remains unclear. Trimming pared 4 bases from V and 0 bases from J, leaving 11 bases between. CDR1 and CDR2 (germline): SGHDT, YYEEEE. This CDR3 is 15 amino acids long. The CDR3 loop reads CASSALQLAKNIQYF. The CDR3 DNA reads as TGTGCCAGCAGCGCTCTACAGCTAGCCAAAAACATTCAGTACTTC.

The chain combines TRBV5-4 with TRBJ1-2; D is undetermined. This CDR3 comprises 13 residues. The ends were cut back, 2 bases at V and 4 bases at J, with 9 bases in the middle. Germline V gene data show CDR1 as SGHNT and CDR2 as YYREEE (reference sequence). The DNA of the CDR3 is TGTGCCAGCAGCTTCATAGCGCGCTATGGCTACACCTTC. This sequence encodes CASSFIARYGYTF.

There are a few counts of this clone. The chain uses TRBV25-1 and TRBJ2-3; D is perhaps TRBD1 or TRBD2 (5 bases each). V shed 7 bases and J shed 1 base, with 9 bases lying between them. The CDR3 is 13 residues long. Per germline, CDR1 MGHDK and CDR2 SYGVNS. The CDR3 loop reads CASKRGGTDTQYF. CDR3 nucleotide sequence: TGTGCCAGCAAAAGGGGAGGCACAGATACGCAGTATTTT.

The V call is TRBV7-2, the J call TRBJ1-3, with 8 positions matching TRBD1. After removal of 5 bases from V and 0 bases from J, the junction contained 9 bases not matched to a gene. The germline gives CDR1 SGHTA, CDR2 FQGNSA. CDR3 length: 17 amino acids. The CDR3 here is CASSTQTGEFSGNTIYF. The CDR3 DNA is TGTGCCAGCAGCACCCAGACAGGGGAATTCTCTGGAAACACCATATATTTT.

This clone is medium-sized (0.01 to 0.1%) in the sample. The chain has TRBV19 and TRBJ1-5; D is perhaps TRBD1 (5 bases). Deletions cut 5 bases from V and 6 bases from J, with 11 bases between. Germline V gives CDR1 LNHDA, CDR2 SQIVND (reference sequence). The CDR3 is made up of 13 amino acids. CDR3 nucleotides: TGTGCCAGTAGTTCGGGGCGTTTTCAGCCCCAGCATTTT. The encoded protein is CASSSGRFQPQHF.

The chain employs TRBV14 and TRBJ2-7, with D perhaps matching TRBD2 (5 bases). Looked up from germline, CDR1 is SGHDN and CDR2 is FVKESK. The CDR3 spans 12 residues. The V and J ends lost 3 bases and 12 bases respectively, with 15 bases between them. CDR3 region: CASSHPGLRRYF. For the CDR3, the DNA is TGTGCCAGCAGCCACCCGGGGTTACGTCGGTACTTC.

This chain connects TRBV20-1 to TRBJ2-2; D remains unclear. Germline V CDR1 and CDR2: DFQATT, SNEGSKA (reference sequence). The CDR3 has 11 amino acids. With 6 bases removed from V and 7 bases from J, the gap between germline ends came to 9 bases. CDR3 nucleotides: TGCAGTGCGAAAGTAGGCGGGGAGCTGTTTTTT. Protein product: CSAKVGGELFF.

This CDR3 is CASSLAFAGATDTQYF. The CDR3, as DNA: TGTGCCAGCAGCTTGGCATTTGCAGGGGCAACAGATACGCAGTATTTT. The V call is TRBV11-2, the J call TRBJ2-3, with D possibly TRBD1 on 6 matching bases. Germline CDR1 SGHAT, CDR2 FQNNGV. The V end was cut by 3 bases, the J end by 3 bases, with 16 bases between. CDR3 length equals 16 residues.

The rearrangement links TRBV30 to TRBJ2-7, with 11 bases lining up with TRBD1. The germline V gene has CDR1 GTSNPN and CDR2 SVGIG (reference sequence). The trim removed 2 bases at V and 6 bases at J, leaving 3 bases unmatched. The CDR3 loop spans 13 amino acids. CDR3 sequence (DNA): TGTGCCTGGAGTTCAGGACAGGGGGCCGAGCAGTACTTC. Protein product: CAWSSGQGAEQYF.

DNA of the CDR3: TGTGCCAGCAGCTTCGAACCAGCGACTAATGAAAAACTGTTTTTT. Translation: CASSFEPATNEKLFF. The chain links TRBV5-8 to TRBJ1-4; D gene uncertain. This CDR3 region has 15 residues. Germline lookup yields CDR1 SGHTS and CDR2 YDEGEE. V lost 2 bases and J lost 2, with 10 bases in between. The full variable domain, completed using reference TRBV5-8 and TRBJ1-4, is EAGVTQSPTHLIKTRGQQATLRCSPISGHTSVYWYQQALGLGLQFLLWYDEGEERNRGNFPPRFSGRQFPNYSSELNVNALELEDSALYLCASSFEPATNEKLFFGSGTQLSVL.

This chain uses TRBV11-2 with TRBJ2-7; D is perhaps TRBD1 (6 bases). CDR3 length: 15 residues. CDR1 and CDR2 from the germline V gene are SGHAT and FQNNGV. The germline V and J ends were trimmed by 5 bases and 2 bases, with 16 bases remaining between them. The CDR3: CASSRYRDGTYEQYF. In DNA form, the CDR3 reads TGTGCCAGCAGCCGTTACAGGGATGGCACCTACGAGCAGTACTTC.

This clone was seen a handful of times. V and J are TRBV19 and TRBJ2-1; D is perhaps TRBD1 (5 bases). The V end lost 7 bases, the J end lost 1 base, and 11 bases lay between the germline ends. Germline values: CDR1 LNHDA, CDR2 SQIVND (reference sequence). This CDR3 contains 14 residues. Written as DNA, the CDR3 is TGTGCCAGTAAATCGCAGGGTTCCTACAATGAGCAGTTCTTC. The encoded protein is CASKSQGSYNEQFF. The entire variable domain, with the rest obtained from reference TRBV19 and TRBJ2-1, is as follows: DGGITQSPKYLFRKEGQNVTLSCEQNLNHDAMYWYRQDPGQGLRLIYYSQIVNDFQKGDIAEGYSVSREKKESFPLTVTSAQKNPTAFYLCASKSQGSYNEQFFGPGTRLTVL.

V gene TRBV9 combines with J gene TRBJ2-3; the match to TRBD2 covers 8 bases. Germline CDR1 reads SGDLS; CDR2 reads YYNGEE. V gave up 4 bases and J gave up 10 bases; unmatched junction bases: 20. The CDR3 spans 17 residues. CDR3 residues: CASSPPYGGGTVGPQYF. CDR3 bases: TGTGCCAGCAGCCCCCCCTACGGGGGGGGTACCGTTGGTCCGCAGTATTTT.

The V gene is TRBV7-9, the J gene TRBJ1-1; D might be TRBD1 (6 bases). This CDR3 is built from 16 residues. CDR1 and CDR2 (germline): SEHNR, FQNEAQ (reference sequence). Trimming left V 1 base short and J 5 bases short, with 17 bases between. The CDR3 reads CASSLEGSRGRTEAFF. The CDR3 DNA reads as TGTGCCAGCAGCTTAGAAGGCTCCAGGGGACGGACTGAAGCTTTCTTT.